A selection of T cell receptor beta chains follows, all from one sample in a study of blood T cell repertoires in COVID-19. The data were produced by immunoSEQ multiplex PCR, yet TCRdb's version contains in-frame clones alone and is incomplete. The table has some 260,000 clones, 75% to 90% seen once; the top ten hold roughly 8.6%. Material for sequencing was PBMCs or T cells enriched from blood (not recorded which). These receptors came from a man aged 35-49 years who had recovered from COVID-19. The CDR3 runs from the conserved cysteine through the conserved F or W. The D gene is left open where the match is weak. The size field is filled for only some rows; it gives once, few, many or a size class.

>TRBV6-5|TRBD1|TRBJ1-2|once
CASSTGTGAGYTF
TGTGCCAGCAGTACTGGGACAGGGGCTGGCTACACCTTC
>TRBV28|NA|TRBJ2-3|NA
CASSLELAGTDTQYF
TGTGCCAGCAGTTTGGAATTAGCGGGCACAGATACGCAGTATTTT
>TRBV13|NA|TRBJ2-3|NA
CASSFGDTQYF
TGTGCCAGCAGCTTCGGGGATACGCAGTATTTT
>TRBV12-3/TRBV12-4|TRBD1|TRBJ1-5|NA
CASRGQGHQPQHF
TGTGCCAGCAGGGGACAGGGCCATCAGCCCCAGCATTTT
>TRBV19|NA|TRBJ1-4|NA
CASSAGPKAATGEKLFF
TGTGCCAGTAGTGCGGGCCCAAAGGCCGCGACGGGGGAAAAACTGTTTTTT
>TRBV7-2|TRBD1|TRBJ2-6|NA
CASSSIAQGAGANVLTF
TGTGCCAGCAGCTCCATAGCCCAGGGGGCTGGGGCCAACGTCCTGACTTTC
>TRBV18|TRBD1|TRBJ2-3|NA
CASSPRDSPSTDTQYF
TGTGCCAGCTCACCAAGGGACAGTCCTAGCACAGATACGCAGTATTTT
>TRBV18|TRBD1|TRBJ2-5|NA
CASSPQTGGVETQYF
TGTGCCAGCTCACCACAGACAGGGGGTGTGGAGACCCAGTACTTC
>TRBV7-2|NA|TRBJ2-3|NA
CASSLVLTSTDTQYF
TGTGCCAGCAGCTTAGTCCTGACTAGCACAGATACGCAGTATTTT
>TRBV15|NA|TRBJ2-6|NA
CATSRDLVLNSGANVLTF
TGTGCCACCAGCAGAGATCTAGTTCTGAACTCTGGGGCCAACGTCCTGACTTTC
>TRBV6-2/TRBV6-3|TRBD1|TRBJ1-5|few
CASSSLLRTGDQPQHF
TGTGCCAGCAGTTCCCTACTACGGACAGGTGATCAGCCCCAGCATTTT
>TRBV11-2|TRBD1|TRBJ1-4|NA
CASSLGDRGLEKLFF
TGTGCCAGCAGCTTAGGGGACAGGGGACTGGAAAAACTGTTTTTT
>TRBV5-1|NA|TRBJ1-6|NA
CASSLDPSRGYNSPLHF
TGCGCCAGCAGCTTGGACCCCTCAAGGGGGTATAATTCACCCCTCCACTTT
>TRBV13|NA|TRBJ1-1|NA
CASRSRGGRNTEAFF
TGTGCCAGCAGATCTAGAGGAGGAAGGAACACTGAAGCTTTCTTT
>TRBV27|NA|TRBJ1-2|once
CASSPVPQSNYGYTF
TGTGCCAGCAGTCCAGTCCCACAATCTAACTATGGCTACACCTTC
>TRBV28|TRBD1|TRBJ2-7|NA
CASSSQTGGRYEQYF
TGTGCCAGCAGTTCCCAGACAGGGGGCAGGTACGAGCAGTACTTC
>TRBV10-3|TRBD2|TRBJ2-5|NA
CAISESGAQYF
TGTGCCATCAGCGAGAGCGGGGCCCAGTACTTC
>TRBV19|TRBD1|TRBJ2-7|once
CASSSQTGLSYEQYF
TGTGCCAGTAGTTCTCAGACAGGGCTATCCTACGAGCAGTACTTC